This T cell receptor beta chain derives from a study of identical twins. Study observations and caveats: Memory repertoires lacked the insertion deficit that abundant cord blood beta clonotypes showed. Rather than following the same donors, the conclusions depended on cross-sectional statistical analysis.

Trimming took 8 bases from V and 7 from J; bases not matched to a gene: 19. Germline V gene lookup returns CDR1 MNHEY and CDR2 SMNVEV (reference sequence). The CDR3 totals 16 residues. TCRdb redid the calling of the 5' RACE reads with MiXCR, one entry per CDR3 protein. The repertoire holds a few hundred thousand distinct CDR3 sequences, with less than 9% as singletons. Worth noting for this clonotype: The antigen is undetermined.

Another study also made use of these data, one on yellow fever vaccine responses in identical twins.

The chain carries TRBV27 and TRBJ2-7, with 8 bases matching TRBD1. The sample was memory (CD45RO+) T cells sorted from blood. This clonotype was sampled from a woman between 18 and 30 years old in good health. The CDR3 is CASQPKRGQGAREQYV. In DNA form, the CDR3 reads TGTGCCAGCCAACCAAAACGGGGCCAGGGGGCGAGGGAGCAGTACGTC.